This T cell receptor (beta chain) is drawn from a study of cytomegalovirus exposure and HLA in healthy donors. Whole-study findings and limits: Cytomegalovirus status was reportedly diagnosed by the classifier with high sensitivity and specificity.

This CDR3 comprises 13 residues. Germline V gene sequence: CDR1 SGHAT, CDR2 FQNNGV. The V end lost 6 bases, the J end lost 4 bases, and 7 bases lay between the germline ends. Worth noting for this clone: Its cognate antigen is unknown.

PCR used 60 Vbeta primers and 13 Jbeta primers. Clones were sequenced by immunoSEQ multiplex PCR, and TCRdb holds only the in-frame ones, with some missing. The sample has roughly 50,000 clones. The specimen sequenced was PBMCs. This receptor was identified in a female donor in good health and CMV-seronegative. The rearrangement uses TRBV11-2 and TRBJ2-6; D not certain. CDR3: CASSQEGANVLTF. CDR3 in DNA: TGTGCCAGCAGTCAGGAAGGGGCCAACGTCCTGACTTTC.